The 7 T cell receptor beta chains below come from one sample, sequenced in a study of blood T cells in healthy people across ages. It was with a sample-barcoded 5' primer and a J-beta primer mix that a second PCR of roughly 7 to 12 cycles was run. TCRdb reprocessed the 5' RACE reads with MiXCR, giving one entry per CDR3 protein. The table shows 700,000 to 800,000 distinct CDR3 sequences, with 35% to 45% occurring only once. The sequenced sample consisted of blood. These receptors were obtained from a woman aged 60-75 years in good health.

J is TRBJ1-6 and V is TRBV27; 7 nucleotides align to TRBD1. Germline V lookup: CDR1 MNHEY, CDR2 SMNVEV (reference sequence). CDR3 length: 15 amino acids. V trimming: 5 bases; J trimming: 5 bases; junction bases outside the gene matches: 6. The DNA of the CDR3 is TGTGCCAGCAGTCCACACACAGGGGATAATTCACCCCTCCACTTT. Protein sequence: CASSPHTGDNSPLHF.

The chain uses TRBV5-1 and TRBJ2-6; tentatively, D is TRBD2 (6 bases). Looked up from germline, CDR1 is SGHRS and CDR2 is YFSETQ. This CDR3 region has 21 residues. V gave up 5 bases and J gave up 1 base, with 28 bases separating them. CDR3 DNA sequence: TGCGCCAGCAGTTGGCAGGGTTACTTCCCTGGGCGGGGATCTGGGGCCAACGTCCTGACTTTC. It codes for CASSWQGYFPGRGSGANVLTF.

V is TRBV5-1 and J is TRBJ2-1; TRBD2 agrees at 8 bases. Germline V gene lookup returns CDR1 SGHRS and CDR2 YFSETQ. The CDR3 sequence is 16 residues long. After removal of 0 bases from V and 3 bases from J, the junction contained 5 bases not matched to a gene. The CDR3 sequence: CASSLDLAGHYNEQFF. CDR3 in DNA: TGCGCCAGCAGCTTGGACCTAGCGGGCCACTACAATGAGCAGTTCTTC.

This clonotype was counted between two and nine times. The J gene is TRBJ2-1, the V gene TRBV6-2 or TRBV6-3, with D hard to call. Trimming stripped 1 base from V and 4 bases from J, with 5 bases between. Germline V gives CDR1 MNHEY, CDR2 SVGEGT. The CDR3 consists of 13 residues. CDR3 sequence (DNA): TGTGCCAGCAGTTACTTCCATTACAATGAGCAGTTCTTC. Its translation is CASSYFHYNEQFF.

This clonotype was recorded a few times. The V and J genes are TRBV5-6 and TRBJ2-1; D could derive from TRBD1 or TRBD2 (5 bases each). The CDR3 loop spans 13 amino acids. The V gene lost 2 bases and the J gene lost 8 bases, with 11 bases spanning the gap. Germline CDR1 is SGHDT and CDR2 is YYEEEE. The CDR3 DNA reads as TGTGCCAGCAGCTTCCGGGACGTCGATGAGCAGTTCTTC. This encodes CASSFRDVDEQFF.

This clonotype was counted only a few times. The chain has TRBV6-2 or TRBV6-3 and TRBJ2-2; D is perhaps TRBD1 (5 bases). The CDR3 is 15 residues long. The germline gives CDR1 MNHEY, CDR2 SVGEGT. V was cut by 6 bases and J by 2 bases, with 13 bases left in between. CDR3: CASSRQTGNTGELFF. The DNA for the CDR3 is TGTGCCAGCAGCCGACAGACTGGTAACACCGGGGAGCTGTTTTTT.

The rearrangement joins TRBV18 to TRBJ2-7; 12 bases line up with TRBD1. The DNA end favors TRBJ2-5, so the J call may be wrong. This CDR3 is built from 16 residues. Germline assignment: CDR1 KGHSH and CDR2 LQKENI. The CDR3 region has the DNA TGTGCCAGCTCACTCCCGGGACAGGGGGCCGAGGGGACCCAGTACTTC. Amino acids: CASSLPGQGAEGTQYF.